Following are 30 T cell receptor beta chains from one sample sequenced in a study of T cell changes during pregnancy in multiple sclerosis. The data were produced by immunoSEQ multiplex PCR, yet TCRdb's version contains in-frame clones alone and is incomplete. The profile shows roughly 79,000 clones, around 93% of them singletons. The sequencing used peripheral blood, collected in the second trimester of pregnancy. Receptors were obtained from a female donor in good health, enrolled as a control in a pregnancy study.

The chain couples TRBV19 to TRBJ2-1; perhaps TRBD1 as D (6 bases). This CDR3 is built from 16 residues. Trimming pared 10 bases from V and 0 bases from J, leaving 19 bases between. Germline-derived CDR1 and CDR2 are LNHDA and SQIVND (reference sequence). CDR3 residues: CATQLQGTNSYNEQFF. The CDR3 DNA follows: TGTGCCACCCAACTACAGGGAACTAACTCCTACAATGAGCAGTTCTTC.

The chain couples TRBV7-9 to TRBJ2-7; a possible D gene is TRBD1 (5 bases). The CDR3 covers 11 residues. Germline CDR1 reads SEHNR; CDR2 reads FQNEAQ (reference sequence). Trimming took 3 bases from V and 6 from J, leaving 6 bases between them. The CDR3 sequence is CASSLTAEQYF. For the CDR3, the DNA is TGTGCCAGCAGCTTGACAGCCGAGCAGTACTTC.

On this clone: This sample includes further DNA sequences coding for the same CDR3. V is TRBV4-3 and J is TRBJ1-5; D not resolved. CDR3 length equals 14 residues. The ends were cut back, 1 base at V and 1 base at J, with 5 bases in the middle. Germline CDR1 and CDR2: LGHNA and YSLEER. CDR3 nucleotide sequence: TGCGCCAGCAGCCAAGTTTCAAGCAATCAGCCCCAGCATTTT. This sequence encodes CASSQVSSNQPQHF.

The chain links TRBV12-2 to TRBJ1-2; TRBD1, the D gene given by the table, was not confirmed from the DNA. TRBV12-2 is flagged as a pseudogene. The CDR3 contains 17 residues. CDR3 protein: CASRLDLGRHLNYGYTF. DNA of the CDR3: TGTGCAAGTCGCTTAGATCTTGGGCGCCACCTCAACTATGGCTACACCTTC.

This chain joins TRBV6-5 and TRBJ1-2, with 7 bases fitting TRBD1. After removal of 8 bases from V and 2 bases from J, the junction contained 5 bases not matched to a gene. From germline, CDR1 is MNHEY and CDR2 SVGAGI. This CDR3 has 13 residues. The CDR3 is CASAGGLNYGYTF. The CDR3 coding sequence is TGTGCCAGCGCAGGGGGACTGAACTATGGCTACACCTTC.

This chain's CDR3 is CASSEAGGDGYTF. In DNA, the CDR3 is TGTGCCAGCAGTGAAGCAGGGGGCGATGGCTACACCTTC. The rearrangement links TRBV6-1 to TRBJ1-2; 7 bases are a match to TRBD1. The CDR3 contains 13 residues. With 0 bases clipped from V and 6 bases from J, the junction kept 1 base outside the gene matches. Looked up from germline, CDR1 is MNHNS and CDR2 is SASEGT.

V usage is TRBV7-9 and J usage is TRBJ2-7; perhaps TRBD2 as D (5 bases). In germline, CDR1 is SEHNR, CDR2 FQNEAQ (reference sequence). V lost 5 bases to trimming and J lost 0 bases, with 11 bases between them. This CDR3 has 14 amino acids. CDR3 sequence: CASSLLGSSYEQYF. CDR3 nucleotides: TGTGCCAGCAGCCTTTTGGGGAGCTCCTACGAGCAGTACTTC.

The gene calls are TRBV4-1 and TRBJ1-5; TRBD1 agrees at 9 bases. The CDR3 is 18 amino acids. Germline CDR1 is MGHRA and CDR2 is YSYEKL. V was clipped by 0 bases and J by 5 bases; unmatched bases: 11. The CDR3 loop is CASSQDFMGQGMYQPQHF. Written as DNA, the CDR3 is TGCGCCAGCAGCCAAGATTTCATGGGACAGGGAATGTATCAGCCCCAGCATTTT.

V and J are TRBV4-2 and TRBJ2-7, with 7 bases matching TRBD1. Germline CDR1 LGHNA, CDR2 YNFKEQ. The CDR3 sequence is 15 residues long. V shed 0 bases and J 5 bases; nucleotides not matched to a gene: 7. CDR3 DNA sequence: TGTGCCAGCAGCCAAGACCCGGACAGGAGCGACGAGCAGTACTTC. This translates into CASSQDPDRSDEQYF.

V and J are TRBV4-1 and TRBJ2-5; 7 positions match TRBD2. Trimming cost V 3 bases and J 2 bases; bases outside gene matches: 9. The germline V gene has CDR1 MGHRA and CDR2 YSYEKL. This CDR3 has 16 residues. CDR3 nucleotide sequence: TGCGCCAGCAGCCAGGGGGGACTAAGAAAACAAGAGACCCAGTACTTC. Translating it yields CASSQGGLRKQETQYF.

The chain has TRBV7-9 and TRBJ2-2; D possibly corresponds to TRBD2 (5 bases). V dropped 10 bases and J dropped 3 bases, with 21 bases sitting between them. CDR1 and CDR2 from the germline V gene are SEHNR and FQNEAQ (reference sequence). The CDR3 runs 16 residues. CDR3 in amino acids: CAINRDQDLDTGELFF. Written as DNA, the CDR3 is TGTGCCATCAATCGGGATCAGGACTTGGACACCGGGGAGCTGTTTTTT. The entire variable domain, with the rest obtained from reference TRBV7-9 and TRBJ2-2, is as follows: DTGVSQNPRHKITKRGQNVTFRCDPISEHNRLYWYRQTLGQGPEFLTYFQNEAQLEKSRLLSDRFSAERPKGSFSTLEIQRTEQGDSAMYLCAINRDQDLDTGELFFGEGSRLTVL.

V and J are TRBV21-1 and TRBJ2-7; TRBD1, as called in the table, went unchecked against the DNA. TRBV21-1 is a recognized pseudogene. This CDR3 is built from 15 residues. CDR3 sequence: CASSTSGTVSYEQYF. As DNA, the CDR3 is TGTGCCAGCAGCACCTCCGGGACAGTCTCCTACGAGCAGTACTTC.

This clone was detected a few times. This chain links TRBV7-9 with TRBJ1-2; 7 bases fit TRBD1. V lost 6 bases to trimming and J lost 0 bases; unmatched junction nucleotides: 10. The germline V gene has CDR1 SEHNR and CDR2 FQNEAQ (reference sequence). CDR3 length: 16 residues. CDR3 in amino acids: CASSTRETGTNYGYTF. The CDR3 DNA reads as TGTGCCAGCAGTACCCGGGAGACAGGGACTAACTATGGCTACACCTTC.

This rearrangement joins TRBV7-3 to TRBJ2-7, with TRBD2 matching over 9 bases. Per the germline V gene, CDR1 is SGHTA and CDR2 is FQGTGA. This CDR3 is built from 14 residues. V lost 4 bases, J lost 5 bases, and 6 bases stayed unmatched. The DNA of the CDR3 is TGTGCCAGCAGCTCTCCCGGACTAGCGAACGAGCAGTACTTC. Its protein is CASSSPGLANEQYF.

This chain joins TRBV6-5 and TRBJ1-1, with 9 bases identical to TRBD1. Losses at the gene ends were 2 bases for V and 4 bases for J; bases not matched to a gene: 5. This CDR3 has 15 residues. Germline V gene sequence: CDR1 MNHEY, CDR2 SVGAGI. The DNA of the CDR3 is TGTGCCAGCAGTTACACCGGGACAGGGCCCACTGAAGCTTTCTTT. Translation: CASSYTGTGPTEAFF.

This rearrangement joins TRBV21-1 to TRBJ1-1. TRBV21-1 is a pseudogene segment. The CDR3 is made up of 15 amino acids. CDR3 residues: CASSKEEGIITEAFF. The CDR3 DNA is TGTGCCAGCAGCAAAGAGGAGGGAATCATCACTGAAGCTTTCTTT.

The V and J genes are TRBV30 and TRBJ2-5, with 8 positions matching TRBD1. This CDR3 is 15 amino acids long. Germline lookup yields CDR1 GTSNPN and CDR2 SVGIG (reference sequence). The trim removed 0 bases at V and 0 bases at J, leaving 3 bases unmatched. This CDR3 is CAWSVNRGYQETQYF. The CDR3 DNA is TGTGCCTGGAGTGTAAACAGGGGGTACCAAGAGACCCAGTACTTC.

The J gene is TRBJ1-2, the V gene TRBV10-1, with 11 bases matching TRBD1. The V segment lost 9 bases and the J segment 3 bases; nucleotides outside the gene matches: 21. The CDR3 is made up of 19 amino acids. CDR1 is WNHNN, CDR2 SYGVQD, per germline (reference sequence). The CDR3 loop is CASHRNPGQGGVYDYGYTF. CDR3 sequence (DNA): TGCGCCAGTCATCGCAACCCGGGACAGGGGGGCGTTTATGACTATGGCTACACCTTC.

This chain links TRBV29-1 with TRBJ2-7; D is perhaps TRBD2 (6 bases). Trimming cost V 8 bases and J 0 bases, with 14 bases left between them. CDR3 size: 13 residues. CDR1 and CDR2 from the germline V gene are SQVTM and ANQGSEA. CDR3: CSTRAGSSYEQYF. In DNA form, the CDR3 reads TGCAGCACCCGAGCCGGGAGCTCCTACGAGCAGTACTTC.

The rearrangement uses TRBV6-1 and TRBJ1-1; the D gene is possibly TRBD1 (5 bases). Trimming left V 11 bases short and J 11 bases short, with 24 bases between. Germline CDR1 and CDR2: MNHNS and SASEGT. The CDR3 length is 13 residues. CDR3 nucleotide sequence: TGTGCCTCTCACCGGGACTACAGCGCGGGTGCTTTCTTT. As protein: CASHRDYSAGAFF.

The chain employs TRBV4-3 and TRBJ2-7, with D maybe TRBD1 (8 bases). Germline V lookup: CDR1 LGHNA, CDR2 YSLEER. This CDR3 is 14 amino acids long. Trimming took off 3 bases at V and 7 bases at J, with 16 bases between the two ends. The CDR3 DNA reads TGCGCCAGCAGCCACGACAGGGGAGGGAGGGAGCAGTACTTC. It yields the protein CASSHDRGGREQYF.

J is TRBJ2-1 and V is TRBV18; 7 bases agree with TRBD1. V shed 4 bases and J 0 bases; nucleotides not matched to a gene: 9. This CDR3 comprises 17 residues. Germline CDR1 reads KGHSH; CDR2 reads LQKENI. This chain's CDR3 is CASSRTGTTSSYNEQFF. The CDR3 nucleotides are TGTGCCAGCTCACGGACAGGAACCACGAGCTCCTACAATGAGCAGTTCTTC.

J is TRBJ1-1 and V is TRBV4-3, with D unclear. CDR3 length equals 13 residues. Per the germline V gene, CDR1 is LGHNA and CDR2 is YSLEER. Deletions cut 4 bases from V and 11 bases from J, with 17 bases between. The CDR3 loop reads CASSPAVGRNAFF. Here the CDR3 DNA reads TGCGCCAGCAGCCCCGCCGTGGGGAGGAATGCTTTCTTT.

The chain uses TRBV4-3 and TRBJ2-1; 7 bases match TRBD2. From germline, CDR1 is LGHNA and CDR2 YSLEER. Unmatched junction bases numbered 8, after V lost 0 bases and J lost 0 bases. This CDR3 contains 18 residues. The chain's CDR3 is CASSQDMGTKHSYNEQFF. The CDR3 coding sequence is TGCGCCAGCAGCCAAGACATGGGGACTAAGCACTCCTACAATGAGCAGTTCTTC.

The CDR3 DNA follows: TGTGCCTGGAGTCCCGGGACAGGGTACACTGAAGCTTTCTTT. Encoded protein: CAWSPGTGYTEAFF. This chain connects TRBV30 to TRBJ1-1; 9 bases match TRBD1. Germline V CDR1 and CDR2: GTSNPN, SVGIG (reference sequence). V was pared by 2 bases and J by 3 bases, with 4 bases of the junction left unmatched. This CDR3 has 14 amino acids. Complete variable domain (other parts from reference TRBV30 and TRBJ1-1): SQTIHQWPATLVQPVGSPLSLECTVEGTSNPNLYWYRQAAGRGLQLLFYSVGIGQISSEVPQNLSASRPQDRQFILSSKKLLLSDSGFYLCAWSPGTGYTEAFFGQGTRLTVV.

Remarks on this clone: Compared with germline, one end of the junction differs, possibly owing to a read error. V gene TRBV19 combines with J gene TRBJ1-2; possible D gene TRBD1, 5 bases. CDR1 and CDR2 (germline): LNHDA, SQIVND (reference sequence). The CDR3 runs to 17 residues. Here the CDR3 DNA reads TGTGCCAGTAAAGACGGGGGTAAGAATCTTCTTAACGATGGCTACACCTTC. Translated, it gives CASKDGGKNLLNDGYTF. The full variable domain, in which reference TRBV19 and TRBJ1-2 provide the parts outside the CDR3, is DGGITQSPKYLFRKEGQNVTLSCEQNLNHDAMYWYRQDPGQGLRLIYYSQIVNDFQKGDIAEGYSVSREKKESFPLTVTSAQKNPTAFYLCASKDGGKNLLNDGYTFGSGTRLTVV.

The V gene is TRBV4-2, the J gene TRBJ1-2; TRBD1 aligns across 10 bases. The CDR3 covers 15 residues. With 0 bases clipped from V and 6 bases from J, the junction kept 4 bases outside the gene matches. From germline, CDR1 is LGHNA and CDR2 YNFKEQ. The CDR3 region is CASSQEGTGADGYTF. In nucleotides, the CDR3 is TGTGCCAGCAGCCAAGAGGGGACAGGGGCGGATGGCTACACCTTC.

The rearrangement joins TRBV7-6 to TRBJ1-4; possibly TRBD1 for D (5 bases). The V and J ends lost 5 bases and 0 bases respectively, with 19 bases between them. The CDR3 length is 18 residues. Germline V gene sequence: CDR1 SGHVS, CDR2 FNYEAQ. CDR3 region: CASSPGRGPFTTNEKLFF. The CDR3 DNA reads TGTGCCAGCAGCCCCGGGAGGGGTCCCTTCACAACTAATGAAAAACTGTTTTTT.

The V call is TRBV6-5, the J call TRBJ1-1; D is unclear. The ends were cut back, 1 base at V and 7 bases at J, with 13 bases in the middle. Germline loops: CDR1 MNHEY, CDR2 SVGAGI. This CDR3 comprises 14 residues. CDR3 in amino acids: CASSYLGGKGEAFF. In nucleotides, the CDR3 is TGTGCCAGCAGTTACTTGGGAGGGAAGGGTGAAGCTTTCTTT.

The rearrangement uses TRBV11-2 and TRBJ2-1; tentative D call: TRBD1 (6 bases). In germline, CDR1 is SGHAT, CDR2 FQNNGV. V was trimmed by 4 bases and J by 2 bases, leaving 12 bases between them. CDR3 length equals 15 residues. The CDR3: CASSSYGTPYNEQFF. The CDR3 region has the DNA TGTGCCAGCAGCTCATACGGGACACCCTACAATGAGCAGTTCTTC. The whole variable domain, remainder taken from reference TRBV11-2 and TRBJ2-1, is EAGVAQSPRYKIIEKRQSVAFWCNPISGHATLYWYQQILGQGPKLLIQFQNNGVVDDSQLPKDRFSAERLKGVDSTLKIQPAKLEDSAVYLCASSSYGTPYNEQFFGPGTRLTVL.